This TCR beta chain was recorded in a study of blood T cell repertoires in COVID-19. Study-level information: COVID-19 samples, acute and convalescent, were from the United States, Italy and Spain. T cells, B-cell-depleted T cells, or PBMCs supplied cDNA or gDNA.

V was shortened by 5 bases and J by 2 bases, with 19 bases between the two germline ends. The CDR3 is 16 residues long. Germline V gene lookup returns CDR1 LNHDA and CDR2 SQIVND (reference sequence). In the original processing: Amplification with reference gene primers provided the estimates of nucleated cell counts. Generated by immunoSEQ multiplex PCR, the TCRdb table keeps only in-frame clones and is missing some. For V, J and clone size, that table is used; D and trimming come from the DNA. The sample carries around 220,000 clones, about nine tenths recorded once. Sample: peripheral blood. This TCR was sampled from a woman aged 50 to 60 with acute or convalescent COVID-19. The rearrangement uses TRBV19 and TRBJ2-7; D perhaps matches TRBD1 (7 bases). CDR3 bases: TGTGCCAGTAGTCCAGGGGGGAAACAAGCGCCCTACGAGCAGTACTTC. Protein product: CASSPGGKQAPYEQYF.